Below are 16 T cell receptor beta chains sequenced from a single sample in a study of OX40 agonist ivuxolimab in advanced cancers. The data were produced by immunoSEQ multiplex PCR, yet TCRdb's version contains in-frame clones alone and is incomplete. The sample comprises tens of thousands of clones, approximately 78% of which are singletons, and 15% to 20% rests with the top ten. This specimen was CD4+ or CD8+ T cells sorted from blood, taken in a trial of the OX40 agonist ivuxolimab. The origin of the receptors is an adult with an advanced solid tumor such as melanoma, head and neck, liver or kidney cancer.

The V gene is TRBV7-9, the J gene TRBJ2-1; weak D call: TRBD1 (6 bases). The CDR3 has 18 residues. Trimming removed 5 bases from V and 8 bases from J, with 28 bases in between. Germline CDR1 reads SEHNR; CDR2 reads FQNEAQ (reference sequence). Here the CDR3 DNA reads TGTGCCAGCAGCCCATCCCTCAGGGGCTACAGCAAAGGGGATGAGCAGTTCTTC. Residues: CASSPSLRGYSKGDEQFF.

The chain is built from TRBV10-3 and TRBJ1-3; possible D gene TRBD1, 6 bases. Looked up from germline, CDR1 is ENHRY and CDR2 is SYGVKD. This CDR3 region has 12 residues. The V gene lost 9 bases and the J gene lost 4 bases, with 10 bases spanning the gap. This CDR3 is CAIQTGGNTIYF. CDR3 bases: TGTGCCATTCAGACAGGAGGAAACACCATATATTTT.

This chain connects TRBV14 to TRBJ1-2, with a weak D call TRBD1 (5 bases). Trimming stripped 4 bases from V and 4 bases from J, with 16 bases between. CDR1 SGHDN and CDR2 FVKESK come from the germline V gene. The CDR3 contains 15 residues. The CDR3 spells CASSPRQGRPYGYTF. In DNA form, the CDR3 reads TGTGCCAGCAGCCCTCGTCAGGGCCGACCCTATGGCTACACCTTC.

This chain connects TRBV7-2 to TRBJ1-1; 9 bases are shared with TRBD1. CDR3 length equals 16 residues. The J segment lost 1 base and the V segment lost 1 base, leaving 4 bases of the junction unmatched. From germline, CDR1 is SGHTA and CDR2 FQGNSA. CDR3 sequence (DNA): TGTGCCAGCAGCTTAGACCTGGGACAGGGGAACACTGAAGCTTTCTTT. Translating gives CASSLDLGQGNTEAFF.

This rearrangement joins TRBV2 to TRBJ2-1; D may match TRBD1 or TRBD2 (5 bases each). The CDR3 extends over 13 amino acids. The ends were cut back, 9 bases at V and 5 bases at J, with 14 bases in the middle. Germline V gene data show CDR1 as SNHLY and CDR2 as FYNNEI. The CDR3 nucleotides are TGTGCCAGTAACCGGGACCCTAACAATGAGCAGTTCTTC. Encoded protein: CASNRDPNNEQFF.

This clone is deemed medium-sized. The CDR3 loop reads CASSSSIAGGAKNIQYF. The CDR3 region has the DNA TGTGCCAGCAGCTCCTCAATAGCGGGGGGAGCCAAAAACATTCAGTACTTC. J is TRBJ2-4 and V is TRBV5-5; 10 nucleotides match TRBD2. This CDR3 is built from 17 residues. Per the germline V gene, CDR1 is SGHKS and CDR2 is YYEKEE (reference sequence). The V gene end was trimmed by 3 bases and the J gene end by 0 bases; junction bases not matched to a gene: 6.

This rearrangement joins TRBV28 to TRBJ2-4, with unresolved D. V gave up 9 bases and J gave up 1 base, with 10 bases separating them. CDR1 and CDR2 (germline): MDHEN, SYDVKM. The CDR3 has 13 amino acids. CDR3 residues: CASKAFAKNIQYF. The CDR3 bases are TGTGCCAGTAAAGCATTTGCCAAAAACATTCAGTACTTC.

About this clone itself: Since a much larger clone is just one base distant, this may be a read error. Other DNA sequences in the same sample also yield this CDR3. The chain is built from TRBV10-3 and TRBJ2-3, with D possibly matching TRBD2 (6 bases). The germline gives CDR1 ENHRY, CDR2 SYGVKD. This CDR3 has 15 amino acids. V was clipped by 5 bases and J by 7 bases, with 19 bases between them. CDR3 loop: CAISPGTGDVNTQYF. For the CDR3, the DNA is TGTGCCATCAGTCCCGGGACGGGGGATGTGAATACGCAGTATTTT.

The chain combines TRBV5-6 with TRBJ2-7, with TRBD1 identical over 10 bases. The germline gives CDR1 SGHDT, CDR2 YYEEEE. Trimming removed 6 bases from V and 2 bases from J; junction bases left unmatched: 8. This CDR3 has 15 amino acids. The CDR3 region is CASTARGQGTYEQYF. CDR3 in DNA: TGTGCCAGCACCGCAAGGGGACAGGGGACCTACGAGCAGTACTTC.

V usage is TRBV6-6 and J usage is TRBJ1-2; D is ambiguous. Germline V gives CDR1 MNHNY, CDR2 SVGAGI (reference sequence). With 0 bases removed from V and 8 bases from J, the gap between germline ends came to 16 bases. The CDR3 contains 15 residues. The DNA for the CDR3 is TGTGCCAGCAGTTACTCGAGACTCCTCAGGCGGGGCTACACCTTC. It yields the protein CASSYSRLLRRGYTF.

The chain employs TRBV20-1 and TRBJ1-2; a weak D match, TRBD1 (5 bases). The CDR3 runs 11 residues. The germline V gene encodes CDR1 DFQATT and CDR2 SNEGSKA (reference sequence). The V end was cut by 3 bases, the J end by 6 bases, with 8 bases between. CDR3 sequence reads: CSASAGNGYTF. In DNA, the CDR3 is TGCAGTGCTAGTGCAGGGAATGGCTACACCTTC.

As DNA, the CDR3 is TGTGCCAGCAGGCCTACAGGGGGAGGAGAGACCCAGTACTTC. Protein sequence: CASRPTGGGETQYF. The chain has TRBV11-2 and TRBJ2-5; the match to TRBD1 covers 8 bases. The V and J ends lost 6 bases and 4 bases, in that order; junction bases with no gene match: 7. CDR1 is SGHAT and CDR2 is FQNNGV in the germline V gene. The CDR3 spans 14 residues. Supplemented by reference TRBV11-2 and TRBJ2-5, the full variable domain reads EAGVAQSPRYKIIEKRQSVAFWCNPISGHATLYWYQQILGQGPKLLIQFQNNGVVDDSQLPKDRFSAERLKGVDSTLKIQPAKLEDSAVYLCASRPTGGGETQYFGPGTRLLVL.

Turning to this clone: Mismatch with germline at one junction end may stem from a read error. Other nucleotide sequences from this sample produce the same CDR3. J is TRBJ1-2 and V is TRBV29-1, with unresolved D. There are 14 residues in the CDR3. CDR1 is SQVTM and CDR2 is ANQGSEA in the germline V gene. The CDR3, as DNA: TGCAGCGTTGGGGCCCACACGACTAACTACGGCTACACCTTC. Residues: CSVGAHTTNYGYTF.

The J gene is TRBJ1-3, the V gene TRBV28; tentatively, D is TRBD1 (5 bases). Germline V lookup: CDR1 MDHEN, CDR2 SYDVKM. There are 14 residues in the CDR3. Trimming removed 2 bases at V and 4 bases at J, with 9 bases between. The CDR3 is CASSLGGAGNTIYF. DNA of the CDR3: TGTGCCAGCAGTTTAGGAGGGGCGGGAAACACCATATATTTT.

This clone was seen just once. This sequence joins TRBV6-5 and TRBJ1-2, with D possibly being TRBD1 (5 bases). The V gene lost 6 bases and the J gene lost 3 bases, with 14 bases spanning the gap. In germline, CDR1 is MNHEY, CDR2 SVGAGI. This CDR3 is built from 14 residues. CDR3 sequence reads: CASRPPQGYYGYTF. CDR3 DNA: TGTGCCAGCAGGCCCCCCCAGGGCTACTATGGCTACACCTTC.

The CDR3 spells CATSPRGEVDGYTF. DNA of the CDR3: TGTGCCACCTCCCCACGGGGGGAGGTTGATGGCTACACCTTC. The genes are TRBV6-1 and TRBJ1-2, with D tentatively TRBD1 (5 bases). V lost 10 bases, J lost 6 bases, and 21 bases lay in between. This CDR3 has 14 amino acids. Germline assignment: CDR1 MNHNS and CDR2 SASEGT.